Below, 21 T cell receptor beta chains from the same sample are listed, as sequenced in a study of CD8 T cells in ankylosing spondylitis. TCRdb ran MiXCR on the 5' RACE reads and lists one entry per CDR3 protein. The sample includes 230,000 or so distinct CDR3 sequences, more than 20% seen only once; the top ten take roughly 0.6%. Sequencing used blood, either unsorted or a sorted T cell fraction (not recorded which). The receptors originated from a male donor with ankylosing spondylitis or in good health (not recorded which).

This clonotype occurred a few times. V gene TRBV12-3 or TRBV12-4 combines with J gene TRBJ1-2; 7 bases line up with TRBD1. The length of the CDR3 is 14 residues. V lost 2 bases, J lost 3 bases, and 3 bases stayed unmatched. The DNA for the CDR3 is TGTGCCAGCAGTTTACGGGACAGCTACTATGGCTACACCTTC. It codes for CASSLRDSYYGYTF.

This clonotype was detected ten times or more. The chain is built from TRBV29-1 and TRBJ2-3; TRBD2 aligns across 10 bases. The ends lost 4 bases at V and 7 bases at J; junction bases unmatched: 5. This CDR3 comprises 13 residues. Per germline, CDR1 SQVTM and CDR2 ANQGSEA. The CDR3 DNA is TGCAGCGTTGCAGGACTAGCGGTTAATACGCAGTATTTT. Encoded protein: CSVAGLAVNTQYF.

This clonotype was counted ten times or more. This sequence joins TRBV12-3 or TRBV12-4 and TRBJ2-1, with a possible D match to TRBD1 (6 bases). The V and J ends lost 0 bases and 8 bases respectively, with 14 bases between them. This CDR3 region has 15 residues. The CDR3, as DNA: TGTGCCAGCAGTTTAGCTACAGGGAGAGTCGATGAGCAGTTCTTC. It translates to CASSLATGRVDEQFF.

This clonotype was recorded at least ten times. The genes are TRBV20-1 and TRBJ1-1; D ambiguous. This CDR3 spans 13 amino acids. Germline V gene sequence: CDR1 DFQATT, CDR2 SNEGSKA (reference sequence). V was trimmed by 0 bases and J by 6 bases, leaving 11 bases between them. Written as DNA, the CDR3 is TGCAGTGCTAGAGATGTGTGGGCTTCTGAAGCTTTCTTT. It yields the protein CSARDVWASEAFF.

The chain uses TRBV20-1 and TRBJ2-7, with D possibly matching TRBD1 (6 bases). The CDR3 loop spans 15 amino acids. The V gene's germline CDR1 is DFQATT and CDR2 SNEGSKA (reference sequence). V lost 5 bases to trimming and J lost 2 bases, with 19 bases between them. The CDR3 loop is CSAAKSGTPTYEQYF. For the CDR3, the DNA is TGCAGTGCTGCTAAAAGTGGGACACCTACCTACGAGCAGTACTTC.

The chain links TRBV12-3 or TRBV12-4 to TRBJ2-5; TRBD1 is a possible D gene (5 bases). V shed 5 bases and J shed 4 bases, with 14 bases lying between them. The CDR3 covers 14 residues. The CDR3 DNA reads as TGTGCCAGCAGTACGACAGTACACAGAGAGACCCAGTACTTC. Its protein is CASSTTVHRETQYF.

Many counts were recorded for this clonotype. The CDR3 loop reads CASSRLNEQFF. The CDR3 region has the DNA TGTGCCAGCAGCCGACTGAATGAGCAGTTCTTC. The V and J genes are TRBV28 and TRBJ2-1, with D hard to call. Germline-derived CDR1 and CDR2 are MDHEN and SYDVKM. Trimming stripped 6 bases from V and 7 bases from J, with 7 bases between. The length of the CDR3 is 11 residues. Drawing the rest from reference TRBV28 and TRBJ2-1, the complete variable domain is DVKVTQSSRYLVKRTGEKVFLECVQDMDHENMFWYRQDPGLGLRLIYFSYDVKMKEKGDIPEGYSVSREKKERFSLILESASTNQTSMYLCASSRLNEQFFGPGTRLTVL.

V and J are TRBV7-2 and TRBJ2-7, with TRBD2 identical over 9 bases. Looked up from germline, CDR1 is SGHTA and CDR2 is FQGNSA. The CDR3 totals 16 residues. J lost 0 bases, V lost 5 bases, and 8 bases had no gene match. CDR3 DNA: TGTGCCAGCAGCCCCGATCTAGCGGGGAGCTCCTACGAGCAGTACTTC. This codes for CASSPDLAGSSYEQYF.

CDR3 in amino acids: CSASRSTDTQYF. In DNA form, the CDR3 reads TGCAGCGCCAGCAGGAGCACAGATACGCAGTATTTT. The chain is built from TRBV29-1 and TRBJ2-3; no reliable D call. Germline V gene lookup returns CDR1 SQVTM and CDR2 ANQGSEA. This CDR3 region has 12 residues. The V end lost 7 bases, the J end lost 0 bases, and 8 bases lay between the germline ends.

This rearrangement joins TRBV18 to TRBJ2-6, with D perhaps TRBD1 (6 bases). CDR1 KGHSH and CDR2 LQKENI come from the germline V gene. V lost 3 bases to trimming and J lost 6 bases, with 15 bases between them. The CDR3 totals 16 residues. The DNA for the CDR3 is TGTGCCAGCTCACCTTCCCAGGGGCTATTGGCCAACGTCCTGACTTTC. Its translation: CASSPSQGLLANVLTF. Looking up the rest from reference TRBV18 and TRBJ2-6 gives the full variable domain: NAGVMQNPRHLVRRRGQEARLRCSPMKGHSHVYWYRQLPEEGLKFMVYLQKENIIDESGMPKERFSAEFPKEGPSILRIQQVVRGDSAAYFCASSPSQGLLANVLTFGAGSRLTVL.

Concerning this clonotype itself: A much larger clone lies a single base off, so this may be a read error. CDR3 in DNA: TGCGCCAGCGGCCCCGCTGGGACGGGGGAGCTGTTTTTT. Protein product: CASGPAGTGELFF. The chain combines TRBV4-1 with TRBJ2-2; either TRBD1 or TRBD2 may fit D (5 bases each). Trimming removed 8 bases at V and 8 bases at J, with 15 bases between. CDR3 size: 13 residues. The germline gives CDR1 MGHRA, CDR2 YSYEKL.

This clonotype occurred many times. This sequence joins TRBV29-1 and TRBJ1-2, with 10 bases lining up with TRBD1. The CDR3 spans 13 residues. Germline CDR1 reads SQVTM; CDR2 reads ANQGSEA. The junction had 2 bases not matched to a gene; V was cut back by 3 bases and J by 4 bases. The CDR3, as DNA: TGCAGCGTTGATTGGGACAGGGGCTATGGCTACACCTTC. Translated: CSVDWDRGYGYTF. The variable domain in full, completed from reference TRBV29-1 and TRBJ1-2, reads SAVISQKPSRDICQRGTSLTIQCQVDSQVTMMFWYRQQPGQSLTLIATANQGSEATYESGFVIDKFPISRPNLTFSTLTVSNMSPEDSSIYLCSVDWDRGYGYTFGSGTRLTVV.

This clonotype was detected ten times or more. The V and J genes are TRBV12-5 and TRBJ2-7, with D tentatively TRBD2 (7 bases). In germline, CDR1 is LGHNT, CDR2 FRNRAP. The CDR3 length is 15 residues. V was shortened by 5 bases and J by 3 bases, with 17 bases between the two germline ends. CDR3 DNA sequence: TGTGCTAGTGGTCCAGATGGACAGCGGGGCTACGAGCAGTACTTC. It yields the protein CASGPDGQRGYEQYF.

This clonotype has just one count. The chain recombines TRBV20-1 with TRBJ2-3, with TRBD2 identical over 13 bases. Germline CDR1 is DFQATT and CDR2 is SNEGSKA (reference sequence). With 3 bases clipped from V and 2 bases from J, the junction kept 8 bases outside the gene matches. This CDR3 spans 17 amino acids. CDR3 loop: CSARSPGLAGPTDTQYF. The CDR3 DNA reads as TGCAGTGCTAGGAGCCCGGGACTAGCGGGGCCCACAGATACGCAGTATTTT.

Ten or more counts support this clonotype. The chain combines TRBV3-1 with TRBJ2-7, with 9 nucleotides matching TRBD1. Germline trimming cut 5 bases from V and 3 bases from J; bases unmatched to any gene: 5. CDR3 length: 14 residues. Looked up from germline, CDR1 is LGHDT and CDR2 is YNNKEL (reference sequence). DNA of the CDR3: TGTGCCAGCAGCACCCGACAGGGGGACTACGAGCAGTACTTC. This codes for CASSTRQGDYEQYF.

This clonotype was seen a few times. The V call is TRBV10-3, the J call TRBJ2-1; weak D call: TRBD1 (5 bases). Trimming removed 3 bases at V and 5 bases at J, with 5 bases between. This CDR3 has 12 residues. Looked up from germline, CDR1 is ENHRY and CDR2 is SYGVKD. The DNA of the CDR3 is TGTGCCATCAGTGAACAGGACAATGAGCAGTTCTTC. Protein sequence: CAISEQDNEQFF.

The genes are TRBV2 and TRBJ1-2, with D perhaps matching TRBD1 (5 bases). This CDR3 comprises 16 residues. V was trimmed by 6 bases and J by 7 bases, leaving 24 bases between them. The germline V gene encodes CDR1 SNHLY and CDR2 FYNNEI. CDR3: CASSQGGVTELRGYTF. CDR3 DNA: TGTGCCAGCAGCCAAGGTGGGGTGACAGAGTTGCGTGGCTACACCTTC.

The sample holds a few counts of this clonotype. J is TRBJ2-5 and V is TRBV5-4, with 9 bases lining up with TRBD2. Germline V gene data show CDR1 as SGHNT and CDR2 as YYREEE (reference sequence). The V and J ends lost 5 bases and 2 bases, in that order; junction bases with no gene match: 10. The CDR3 is 16 amino acids. CDR3 loop: CASRAGAGGNQETQYF. Here the CDR3 DNA reads TGTGCCAGCAGAGCGGGAGCGGGGGGCAATCAAGAGACCCAGTACTTC.

V and J are TRBV6-1 and TRBJ2-5; the D call may be TRBD1 or TRBD2 (6 bases each). Germline CDR1 reads MNHNS; CDR2 reads SASEGT. Trimming shortened V by 6 bases and J by 5 bases, and 22 bases separated the two germline ends. CDR3 length: 16 residues. CDR3 region: CASRGWGRGDKETQYF. The CDR3 DNA reads TGTGCCAGCAGGGGATGGGGGCGGGGAGACAAGGAGACCCAGTACTTC.

The chain joins TRBV6-5 to TRBJ2-3; no definite D call. Trimming took off 2 bases at V and 0 bases at J, with 9 bases between the two ends. From germline, CDR1 is MNHEY and CDR2 SVGAGI. This CDR3 is built from 15 residues. The CDR3 is CASSYAETSTDTQYF. CDR3 coding DNA: TGTGCCAGCAGTTACGCCGAGACTAGCACAGATACGCAGTATTTT.

This clonotype came up once. The CDR3 sequence: CSAQLLAGSTDTQYF. CDR3 DNA: TGCAGTGCCCAATTGCTAGCGGGGAGCACAGATACGCAGTATTTT. The V and J genes are TRBV20-1 and TRBJ2-3; 9 bases fit TRBD2. Germline V CDR1 and CDR2: DFQATT, SNEGSKA (reference sequence). V lost 6 bases to trimming and J lost 0 bases; unmatched junction nucleotides: 7. This CDR3 contains 15 residues.